This record covers a single T cell receptor beta chain. This sample was included in a study of blood T cell repertoires in COVID-19. Study as a whole: The analysed material was cDNA or gDNA that came from T cells, B-cell-depleted T cells, or PBMCs.

Profiling relied on immunoSEQ multiplex PCR, and the TCRdb table lists in-frame clones only, not all of them. This table has about 25,000 clones, 85% to 90% appearing once. The sequenced material came from peripheral blood. The clonotype comes from a man in his 70s with active COVID-19.

The DNA of the CDR3 is TGTGCCAGCAGTTTCGCAGGGGACCCCAGGGCTTTCTTT. Translation gives CASSFAGDPRAFF. The chain has TRBV27 and TRBJ1-1; weak D call: TRBD1 (6 bases). The CDR3 sequence is 13 residues long. V lost 3 bases and J lost 11, with 16 bases in between. The germline gives CDR1 MNHEY, CDR2 SMNVEV (reference sequence).